A single sample is the source of the 32 T cell receptor beta chains below, sequenced in a study of spatial heterogeneity in lung cancer. Study-wide points: Counts that tracked tumor mutation counts were those of expanded intratumoral alpha and beta TCRs.

Antigens for these TCRs are unknown. The time point was: sample taken at primary tumor resection. TCRdb re-called the 5' RACE reads with MiXCR, one entry per CDR3 protein. The table lists about 100,000 distinct CDR3 sequences, 3.5% to 5% of them singletons. The sample in question was lung tumor tissue, obtained at surgery. The source of these receptors is a male donor with early-stage non-small cell lung cancer.

The chain recombines TRBV30 with TRBJ2-5; D remains unclear. The germline CDR1 and CDR2 sequences are GTSNPN and SVGIG (reference sequence). Trimming pared 3 bases from V and 2 bases from J, leaving 4 bases between. The length of the CDR3 is 11 residues. CDR3 sequence (DNA): TGTGCCTGGAGGCAGCAAGAGACCCAGTACTTC. This sequence encodes CAWRQQETQYF.

This clonotype was observed many times. CDR3 nucleotides: TGTGCCAGCCGACCGAGGCTAGCGGGGGAAGGAGACGAGCAGTACTTC. Residues: CASRPRLAGEGDEQYF. The chain carries TRBV6-1 and TRBJ2-7; 10 nucleotides match TRBD2. Unmatched junction bases numbered 15, after V lost 8 bases and J lost 5 bases. The V gene's germline CDR1 is MNHNS and CDR2 SASEGT. The CDR3 contains 16 residues.

This chain joins TRBV30 and TRBJ2-7, with a tentative D call TRBD1 (5 bases). This CDR3 has 13 residues. V was cut by 3 bases and J by 3 bases, with 12 bases left in between. The germline gives CDR1 GTSNPN, CDR2 SVGIG (reference sequence). CDR3 loop: CAWRGSGYYEQYF. The CDR3 DNA reads TGTGCCTGGAGGGGGTCAGGGTACTACGAGCAGTACTTC.

This clonotype was observed many times. This sequence joins TRBV3-1 and TRBJ2-3, with TRBD2 matching over 8 bases. The CDR3 covers 16 residues. CDR1 LGHDT and CDR2 YNNKEL come from the germline V gene (reference sequence). The V segment lost 1 base and the J segment 0 bases; nucleotides outside the gene matches: 3. Here the CDR3 DNA reads TGTGCCAGCAGCCAAGGGACTAGCAAGAGCACAGATACGCAGTATTTT. Translated, it gives CASSQGTSKSTDTQYF.

This clonotype has more than one count but fewer than ten. The J gene is TRBJ2-5, the V gene TRBV28; possible D gene TRBD1, 6 bases. The CDR3 length is 15 residues. The germline V gene encodes CDR1 MDHEN and CDR2 SYDVKM. Trimming shortened V by 0 bases and J by 4 bases, and 12 bases separated the two germline ends. The CDR3 region is CASSLWDRGLETQYF. Written as DNA, the CDR3 is TGTGCCAGCAGTTTATGGGACAGAGGCCTAGAGACCCAGTACTTC.

There are many counts of this clonotype. The chain employs TRBV3-1 and TRBJ2-7; a weak D match, TRBD2 (5 bases). Per germline, CDR1 LGHDT and CDR2 YNNKEL (reference sequence). This CDR3 is 12 amino acids long. V was cut by 3 bases and J by 5 bases, with 8 bases left in between. The CDR3 spells CASSQTRDEQYF. CDR3 DNA: TGTGCCAGCAGCCAGACGCGGGACGAGCAGTACTTC.

This clonotype was detected many times. This rearrangement joins TRBV28 to TRBJ1-1; TRBD1 agrees at 12 bases. V shed 3 bases, J shed 11 bases, and the junction held 10 bases outside the gene matches. Germline CDR1 and CDR2: MDHEN and SYDVKM. CDR3 length equals 15 residues. The CDR3, as DNA: TGTGCCAGCAGTTTCCGGGACAGGGGGCGCTTTGAGGCTTTCTTT. Its protein is CASSFRDRGRFEAFF.

The rearrangement joins TRBV5-5 to TRBJ1-2, with 7 bases lining up with TRBD1. The CDR3 contains 14 residues. Looked up from germline, CDR1 is SGHKS and CDR2 is YYEKEE (reference sequence). The V and J ends lost 0 bases and 7 bases, in that order; junction bases with no gene match: 6. CDR3 in DNA: TGTGCCAGCAGCTTGGGACAGGGTAAGGCTGGCTACACCTTC. Protein sequence: CASSLGQGKAGYTF.

This clonotype appeared many times. The V call is TRBV28, the J call TRBJ1-6; D gene ambiguous. CDR1 MDHEN and CDR2 SYDVKM come from the germline V gene. The CDR3 covers 13 residues. V was shortened by 2 bases and J by 9 bases, with 8 bases between the two germline ends. CDR3 in amino acids: CASSLATGSPLHF. Here the CDR3 DNA reads TGTGCCAGCAGTTTAGCCACCGGTTCACCCCTCCACTTT.

This clonotype was detected many times. V and J are TRBV11-2 and TRBJ2-7; D gene uncertain. The CDR3 length is 12 residues. Trimming pared 5 bases from V and 2 bases from J, leaving 7 bases between. Germline assignment: CDR1 SGHAT and CDR2 FQNNGV. In DNA, the CDR3 is TGTGCCAGCAGCGAATTACCCTACGAGCAGTACTTC. This sequence encodes CASSELPYEQYF. Full variable domain (outside the CDR3, taken from reference TRBV11-2 and TRBJ2-7): EAGVAQSPRYKIIEKRQSVAFWCNPISGHATLYWYQQILGQGPKLLIQFQNNGVVDDSQLPKDRFSAERLKGVDSTLKIQPAKLEDSAVYLCASSELPYEQYFGPGTRLTVT.

This clonotype was observed a few times. The rearrangement uses TRBV5-8 and TRBJ2-7; 8 bases map to TRBD2. This CDR3 is 15 amino acids long. J gave up 3 bases and V 0 bases, and 5 bases lay outside the gene matches. CDR1 is SGHTS and CDR2 is YDEGEE in the germline V gene. The CDR3 region is CASSLEAGVLYEQYF. Here the CDR3 DNA reads TGTGCCAGCAGCTTGGAAGCGGGGGTTCTCTACGAGCAGTACTTC. Using reference TRBV5-8 and TRBJ2-7 for the parts outside the CDR3, the full variable domain is EAGVTQSPTHLIKTRGQQATLRCSPISGHTSVYWYQQALGLGLQFLLWYDEGEERNRGNFPPRFSGRQFPNYSSELNVNALELEDSALYLCASSLEAGVLYEQYFGPGTRLTVT.

Ten or more counts support this clonotype. The V call is TRBV2, the J call TRBJ2-7; 8 nucleotides align to TRBD1. The J segment lost 2 bases and the V segment lost 6 bases, leaving 9 bases of the junction unmatched. CDR3 size: 15 residues. CDR1 is SNHLY and CDR2 is FYNNEI in the germline V gene. CDR3 loop: CASSQRQGRPYEQYF. DNA for the CDR3: TGTGCCAGCAGCCAAAGACAGGGGCGTCCCTACGAGCAGTACTTC.

This clonotype was recorded many times. The rearrangement uses TRBV29-1 and TRBJ2-1; 13 bases are a match to TRBD2. Trimming at V came to 7 bases and at J to 4 bases, leaving 13 bases not matched to a gene. This CDR3 spans 17 amino acids. The V gene's germline CDR1 is SQVTM and CDR2 ANQGSEA. CDR3 sequence reads: CSAGTSGISGRYNEQFF. The CDR3 region has the DNA TGCAGCGCCGGGACTAGCGGGATAAGTGGCCGTTACAATGAGCAGTTCTTC.

The V and J genes are TRBV12-3 or TRBV12-4 and TRBJ1-3; D gene ambiguous. Trimming removed 1 base at V and 5 bases at J, with 6 bases between. This CDR3 has 13 amino acids. The CDR3 nucleotides read TGTGCCAGCAGTTTAGGCGAGAGAAACACCATATATTTT. Protein product: CASSLGERNTIYF.

A few counts support this clonotype. The chain carries TRBV20-1 and TRBJ2-2; weak D call: TRBD1 (6 bases). This CDR3 has 13 amino acids. Between the trimmed V and J ends, which lost 3 bases and 3 bases, there was a span of 8 bases. Germline values: CDR1 DFQATT, CDR2 SNEGSKA (reference sequence). The DNA for the CDR3 is TGCAGTGCTAGGGACAGCTACACCGGGGAGCTGTTTTTT. Protein product: CSARDSYTGELFF.

The sample holds many counts of this clonotype. The chain links TRBV4-1 to TRBJ1-2; 11 bases align to TRBD1. CDR3 length: 13 amino acids. The germline gives CDR1 MGHRA, CDR2 YSYEKL. The V and J ends lost 3 bases and 8 bases, in that order; junction bases with no gene match: 2. The CDR3 sequence: CASSQGTGGGYTF. The CDR3 coding sequence is TGCGCCAGCAGCCAGGGGACAGGGGGAGGCTACACCTTC.

This clonotype has at least ten counts. The chain carries TRBV12-3 or TRBV12-4 and TRBJ1-5, with D unresolved. The CDR3 is made up of 13 amino acids. V shed 0 bases and J shed 7 bases, with 7 bases lying between them. In DNA, the CDR3 is TGTGCCAGCAGTTTAGCCCGGATGCAGCCCCAGCATTTT. Protein sequence: CASSLARMQPQHF.

This clonotype was recorded many times. The rearrangement joins TRBV4-1 to TRBJ2-2; possibly TRBD2 for D (6 bases). Trimming cost V 4 bases and J 5 bases, with 17 bases left between them. This CDR3 contains 16 residues. CDR1 MGHRA and CDR2 YSYEKL come from the germline V gene. CDR3 sequence reads: CASSPEPFRGTGELFF. DNA of the CDR3: TGCGCCAGCAGCCCAGAGCCCTTTCGGGGGACCGGGGAGCTGTTTTTT.

The table lists this clonotype with many counts. This rearrangement joins TRBV5-6 to TRBJ1-2; no clear D gene. The V gene's germline CDR1 is SGHDT and CDR2 YYEEEE. The CDR3 consists of 15 residues. Trimming took 6 bases from V and 0 from J, leaving 15 bases between them. The CDR3 bases are TGTGCCAGCACCGGACGGAGAAGCTCTAACTATGGCTACACCTTC. It is translated as CASTGRRSSNYGYTF.

This clonotype was found many times. This rearrangement joins TRBV20-1 to TRBJ2-3; 12 nucleotides match TRBD2. V lost 6 bases, J lost 5 bases, and 3 bases stayed unmatched. The germline V gene has CDR1 DFQATT and CDR2 SNEGSKA (reference sequence). This CDR3 has 13 amino acids. CDR3 in amino acids: CSAAGLAGDTQYF. The CDR3 region has the DNA TGCAGTGCCGCGGGACTAGCGGGAGATACGCAGTATTTT.

The table lists this clonotype with many counts. Relative to the germline gene, one junction end is altered; a read error may explain this. The V call is TRBV20-1, the J call TRBJ2-1, with 7 bases that match TRBD1. The CDR3 extends over 11 amino acids. Germline CDR1 is DFQATT and CDR2 is SNEGSKA (reference sequence). CDR3 nucleotides: TGCAGTGCTAGAGGACAGGGCGAGAGGATCTTC. Amino acid sequence: CSARGQGERIF.

This clonotype was detected ten times or more. The chain combines TRBV6-6 with TRBJ2-2; 7 bases agree with TRBD1. The V gene's germline CDR1 is MNHNY and CDR2 SVGAGI (reference sequence). The V gene end was trimmed by 7 bases and the J gene end by 0 bases; junction bases not matched to a gene: 11. This CDR3 region has 17 residues. The CDR3 protein is CASTRETGTANTGELFF. The CDR3 nucleotides read TGTGCCAGCACAAGAGAGACCGGGACAGCGAACACCGGGGAGCTGTTTTTT.

V usage is TRBV12-3 or TRBV12-4 and J usage is TRBJ1-1; no reliable D call. Trimming took off 6 bases at V and 0 bases at J, with 11 bases between the two ends. The CDR3 spans 14 residues. In DNA, the CDR3 is TGTGCCAGCAGGTCCTGGAGCATGAACACTGAAGCTTTCTTT. Amino acid sequence: CASRSWSMNTEAFF.

In its sample, this clonotype was seen a few times. J is TRBJ1-2 and V is TRBV4-1; no clear D gene. Per the germline V gene, CDR1 is MGHRA and CDR2 is YSYEKL. CDR3 length: 13 amino acids. The ends were cut back, 5 bases at V and 2 bases at J, with 9 bases in the middle. CDR3 nucleotide sequence: TGCGCCAGCAGCGCACAGCGCAACTATGGCTACACCTTC. It codes for CASSAQRNYGYTF.

This chain links TRBV2 with TRBJ2-1; 9 positions match TRBD1. J lost 8 bases, V lost 6 bases, and 11 bases had no gene match. This CDR3 has 15 residues. Germline values: CDR1 SNHLY, CDR2 FYNNEI. The CDR3 DNA is TGTGCCAGCAGGCCGGGACAGGGTTTCTCCGATGAGCAGTTCTTC. Encoded protein: CASRPGQGFSDEQFF.

Turning to this clonotype: The germline gene is not matched at one end of the junction; a read error may be the cause. V and J are TRBV3-1 and TRBJ1-1; TRBD1 is a possible D gene (6 bases). Germline CDR1 LGHDT, CDR2 YNNKEL (reference sequence). The CDR3 has 15 amino acids. The CDR3 here is CANSLREDSNTEAFF. CDR3 sequence (DNA): TGTGCCAACAGCCTCCGTGAGGACAGCAACACTGAAGCTTTCTTT. Based on the CDR3 plus reference TRBV3-1 and TRBJ1-1, the full variable domain is DTAVSQTPKYLVTQMGNDKSIKCEQNLGHDTMYWYKQDSKKFLKIMFSYNNKELIINETVPNRFSPKSPDKAHLNLHINSLELGDSAVYFCANSLREDSNTEAFFGQGTRLTVV.

The chain employs TRBV6-5 and TRBJ1-1; 9 bases align to TRBD1. Unmatched junction bases numbered 9, after V lost 6 bases and J lost 4 bases. The CDR3 has 15 residues. The germline gives CDR1 MNHEY, CDR2 SVGAGI. For the CDR3, the DNA is TGTGCCAGCAGACCCGGGGACAGGGAGGGCACTGAAGCTTTCTTT. Translation: CASRPGDREGTEAFF.

Ten or more counts support this clonotype. The chain couples TRBV24-1 to TRBJ2-1, with a weak D call TRBD2 (5 bases). Per germline, CDR1 KGHDR and CDR2 SFDVKD. The CDR3 runs to 11 residues. The V end was cut by 9 bases, the J end by 10 bases, with 12 bases between. The CDR3 nucleotides read TGTGCCACCGCTAGCCTCGGGGAGCAGTTCTTC. It translates to CATASLGEQFF.

This clonotype was counted ten times or more. The genes are TRBV6-1 and TRBJ1-5, with TRBD1 matching 10 bases. The CDR3 has 13 amino acids. After removal of 10 bases from V and 10 bases from J, the junction contained 10 bases not matched to a gene. Per germline, CDR1 MNHNS and CDR2 SASEGT. CDR3: CANAPGQGDPQHF. The CDR3 DNA follows: TGTGCCAACGCCCCTGGACAGGGGGACCCCCAGCATTTT.

This clonotype was observed many times. This rearrangement joins TRBV6-2 or TRBV6-3 to TRBJ1-2, with D hard to call. V lost 9 bases to trimming and J lost 2 bases, with 10 bases between them. The CDR3 loop spans 12 amino acids. The germline CDR1 and CDR2 sequences are MNHEY and SVGEGT. CDR3 bases: TGTGCCAGTTCCGGAGTGAACTATGGCTACACCTTC. Its protein product is CASSGVNYGYTF.

This clonotype was found many times. The chain joins TRBV4-1 to TRBJ1-1; the D is unclear. This CDR3 has 13 amino acids. Trimming took off 2 bases at V and 1 base at J, with 5 bases between the two ends. Per the germline V gene, CDR1 is MGHRA and CDR2 is YSYEKL. Here the CDR3 reads CASSQRQNTEAFF. The CDR3 region has the DNA TGCGCCAGCAGCCAACGGCAGAACACTGAAGCTTTCTTT.

This clonotype was found many times. This chain connects TRBV28 to TRBJ2-1; weak D call: TRBD1 (6 bases). Germline CDR1 and CDR2: MDHEN and SYDVKM. V dropped 7 bases and J dropped 10 bases, with 20 bases sitting between them. This CDR3 has 14 amino acids. CDR3 sequence (DNA): TGTGCCAGCACTAACTCCGGAACCCAGGGGGAGCAGTTCTTC. It is translated as CASTNSGTQGEQFF.